Listed below are T cell receptor beta chains from one sample, sequenced in a study of brain T cells in children with intractable seizures. Profiling relied on immunoSEQ multiplex PCR, and the TCRdb table lists in-frame clones only, not all of them. The table lists 300,000 to 400,000 clones, 93% of them singletons. Specimen: peripheral blood, collected 4 to 5 months after surgery. These receptors were obtained from a boy in the first two years of life with tuberous sclerosis and intractable seizures. The CDR3 runs from the conserved cysteine through the conserved F or W. Each record gives: CDR3 DNA, CDR3 protein, clone size, V gene, D gene, J gene. A D gene is named only where the DNA matches it firmly. Size is stated for part of the rows, as once, few or many counts, or as a class when the clone is expanded.

TGCGCCAGCAGCTTGGATATCGGGACAGGGGTTGGCTACACCTTC | CASSLDIGTGVGYTF | medium-sized | TRBV5-1 | TRBD1 | TRBJ1-2
TGTGCCAGCAGCCCAGATTTAGACGTATCCACCTACAATGAGCAGTTCTTC | CASSPDLDVSTYNEQFF | once | TRBV9 | NA | TRBJ2-1
TGTGCCAGCAGCGTAACAGGGGGCGCGGGCGAGCAGTACTTC | CASSVTGGAGEQYF | NA | TRBV9 | TRBD1 | TRBJ2-7
TGTGCCAGCACCCCAGTGGGTACCTACGAGCAGTACTTC | CASTPVGTYEQYF | NA | TRBV6-2/TRBV6-3 | NA | TRBJ2-7
TGTGCCAGGGAGGGACAGCCGAACACCGGGGAGCTGTTTTTT | CAREGQPNTGELFF | NA | TRBV7-9 | NA | TRBJ2-2
TGTGCCAGCAGCTTGACAGTATCTAACTATGGCTACACCTTC | CASSLTVSNYGYTF | NA | TRBV5-6 | NA | TRBJ1-2
TGCGCCAGCAGCTGGGCCGGGACAGGGTGGTCCCTCCACTTT | CASSWAGTGWSLHF | few | TRBV5-1 | TRBD1 | TRBJ1-6
TGTGCCAGCACCCAGGGATCTGGGGCCAACGTCCTGACTTTC | CASTQGSGANVLTF | NA | TRBV6-5 | NA | TRBJ2-6
TGTGCCAGCAGCCGACTGCCCGGGACAGGGTTGGGGAACTATGGCTACACCTTC | CASSRLPGTGLGNYGYTF | NA | TRBV5-4 | TRBD1 | TRBJ1-2
TGTGCCAGTAGTACGTTTGGGTCCCCTGGGGGGACCCAGTACTTC | CASSTFGSPGGTQYF | NA | TRBV19 | NA | TRBJ2-5
TGCGCCAGCAGCCTGACGGGCTCTGGAAACACCATATATTTT | CASSLTGSGNTIYF | NA | TRBV4-1 | NA | TRBJ1-3
TGCAGTGCTAGGTCAGGGAATGAGCAGTTCTTC | CSARSGNEQFF | NA | TRBV20-1 | NA | TRBJ2-1
TGTGCCAGCACCATGGACCCGAACACTGAAGCTTTCTTT | CASTMDPNTEAFF | once | TRBV12-3/TRBV12-4 | NA | TRBJ1-1
TGTGCCAGTACCCCCGGGACTAGCGGTAACGAGCAGTACTTC | CASTPGTSGNEQYF | NA | TRBV19 | TRBD2 | TRBJ2-7